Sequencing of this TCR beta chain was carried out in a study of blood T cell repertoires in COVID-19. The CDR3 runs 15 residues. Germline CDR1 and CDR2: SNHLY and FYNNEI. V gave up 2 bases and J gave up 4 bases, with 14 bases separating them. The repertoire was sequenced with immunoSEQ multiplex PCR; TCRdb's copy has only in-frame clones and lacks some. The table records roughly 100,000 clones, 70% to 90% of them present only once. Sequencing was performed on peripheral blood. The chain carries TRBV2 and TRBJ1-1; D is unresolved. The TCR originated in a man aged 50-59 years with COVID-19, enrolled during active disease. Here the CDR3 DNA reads TGTGCCAGCAGTGAATCCGGGTATGAGGTCACTGAAGCTTTCTTT. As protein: CASSESGYEVTEAFF.